The clone carrying this TCR beta chain has a count of ten or more. This entry belongs to a study of T cells in Graves' hyperthyroidism and ophthalmopathy. The CDR3 covers 10 residues. V shed 5 bases and J shed 8 bases, with 7 bases lying between them. Germline V gene lookup returns CDR1 SGHTS and CDR2 YDEGEE. TCR beta CDR3 region amplification was performed from RNA transcripts. HTBI primers were used for first-round RT-PCR of the TCR CDR3. TCRdb ran MiXCR on the multiplex PCR reads and lists one entry per CDR3 protein. The data show 600,000 to 800,000 distinct CDR3 sequences, roughly a third seen once.

Sequenced sample: blood. The origin of this receptor is a woman aged 40 to 50 with Graves' hyperthyroidism. The genes are TRBV5-8 and TRBJ1-1, with D unresolved. This CDR3 reads CASRWAEAFF. The CDR3 DNA follows: TGTGCCAGCAGGTGGGCAGAAGCTTTCTTT.